Following are 27 T cell receptor beta chains from one sample sequenced in a study of regulatory T cells in long-lasting Graves disease. Time point meaning: newly diagnosed GD, antithyroid drugs for less than 3 months. The TCR library was made from RNA extracted from PBMCs. To make TCR beta libraries, researchers used iRepertoire HTBI primers and Arm-PCR of CDR3 regions. TCRdb reprocessed the multiplex PCR reads with MiXCR, giving one entry per CDR3 protein. In the table there are about 210,000 distinct CDR3 sequences, roughly a fifth of which are singletons. The same sample was also studied in work on T cells in Graves' hyperthyroidism and ophthalmopathy.

The source material was peripheral blood mononuclear cells (PBMCs), sampled at new diagnosis, from a patient treated with antithyroid drugs. These receptor sequences come from a woman aged 30 to 39 with Graves disease.

This clonotype showed up many times. This sequence joins TRBV27 and TRBJ1-2; D remains ambiguous. Germline loops: CDR1 MNHEY, CDR2 SMNVEV (reference sequence). This CDR3 has 16 residues. V was shortened by 2 bases and J by 4 bases, with 17 bases between the two germline ends. The CDR3 sequence: CASSLRSTVRAYGYTF. CDR3 sequence (DNA): TGTGCCAGCAGTTTACGGAGCACGGTGAGAGCCTATGGCTACACCTTC.

This clonotype was detected ten times or more. CDR3 residues: CASSPWGNYGYTF. The CDR3 bases are TGTGCCAGCAGCCCCTGGGGGAACTATGGCTACACCTTC. V gene TRBV14 combines with J gene TRBJ1-2; D is possibly TRBD1 (5 bases). This CDR3 spans 13 amino acids. Germline V gene sequence: CDR1 SGHDN, CDR2 FVKESK. V gave up 4 bases and J gave up 2 bases, with 8 bases separating them.

This clonotype was seen repeatedly, ten times or more. The chain employs TRBV27 and TRBJ1-2; 7 positions match TRBD1. J gave up 6 bases and V 0 bases, and 10 bases lay outside the gene matches. The germline V gene has CDR1 MNHEY and CDR2 SMNVEV (reference sequence). The CDR3 spans 16 residues. CDR3: CASSLSRLQGMDGYTF. The CDR3 DNA reads as TGTGCCAGCAGTTTATCGCGGCTACAGGGGATGGATGGCTACACCTTC.

This clonotype has ten or more counts. This rearrangement joins TRBV12-5 to TRBJ2-3; D unresolved. This CDR3 is built from 12 residues. Germline loops: CDR1 LGHNT, CDR2 FRNRAP. Trimming shortened V by 2 bases and J by 4 bases, and 4 bases separated the two germline ends. The CDR3 protein is CASGLQADTQYF. In nucleotides, the CDR3 is TGTGCTAGTGGTTTGCAGGCAGATACGCAGTATTTT. Filled out from reference TRBV12-5 and TRBJ2-3, the complete variable domain reads DARVTQTPRHKVTEMGQEVTMRCQPILGHNTVFWYRQTMMQGLELLAYFRNRAPLDDSGMPKDRFSAEMPDATLATLKIQPSEPRDSAVYFCASGLQADTQYFGPGTRLTVL.

The chain links TRBV6-2 or TRBV6-3 to TRBJ2-2; 9 nucleotides line up with TRBD2. After removal of 5 bases from V and 5 bases from J, the junction contained 3 bases not matched to a gene. The CDR3 spans 14 residues. The germline V gene encodes CDR1 MNHEY and CDR2 SVGEGT. Here the CDR3 DNA reads TGTGCCAGCAGTCTGAGCGGGAGGACCGGGGAGCTGTTTTTT. Protein sequence: CASSLSGRTGELFF.

Worth noting for this clonotype: A much larger clonotype is one base distant, so this may be a read error. This chain connects TRBV7-9 to TRBJ1-2; a possible D gene is TRBD1 (5 bases). V lost 1 base to trimming and J lost 5 bases, with 17 bases between them. CDR3 size: 16 residues. CDR1 SEHNR and CDR2 FQNEAQ come from the germline V gene (reference sequence). Here the CDR3 DNA reads TGTGCCAGCAGCTTAGTGCGGGGCACTTCGGAATATGGCTACACCTTC. Its translation is CASSLVRGTSEYGYTF. Full variable domain (missing parts from reference TRBV7-9 and TRBJ1-2): DTGVSQNPRHKITKRGQNVTFRCDPISEHNRLYWYRQTLGQGPEFLTYFQNEAQLEKSRLLSDRFSAERPKGSFSTLEIQRTEQGDSAMYLCASSLVRGTSEYGYTFGSGTRLTVV.

J is TRBJ2-7 and V is TRBV28; D is uncertain. This CDR3 is 12 amino acids long. The V and J ends lost 6 bases and 6 bases respectively, with 12 bases between them. Germline loops: CDR1 MDHEN, CDR2 SYDVKM. The CDR3: CASSLDRGEQYF. DNA of the CDR3: TGTGCCAGCAGCTTAGACCGAGGCGAGCAGTACTTC. Looking up the rest from reference TRBV28 and TRBJ2-7 gives the full variable domain: DVKVTQSSRYLVKRTGEKVFLECVQDMDHENMFWYRQDPGLGLRLIYFSYDVKMKEKGDIPEGYSVSREKKERFSLILESASTNQTSMYLCASSLDRGEQYFGPGTRLTVT.

The J gene is TRBJ2-1, the V gene TRBV12-3 or TRBV12-4; 11 bases line up with TRBD2. CDR3 length: 13 amino acids. V shed 7 bases, J shed 5 bases, and the junction held 1 base outside the gene matches. CDR3 region: CASKGLADNEQFF. CDR3 sequence (DNA): TGTGCCAGCAAGGGACTAGCGGACAATGAGCAGTTCTTC.

This clonotype has only a few counts. A read error is possible here, since a much larger clone lies one base away. V and J are TRBV20-1 and TRBJ1-1; the match to TRBD1 covers 7 bases. J gave up 1 base and V 5 bases, and 1 base lay outside the gene matches. CDR3 size: 12 residues. The V gene's germline CDR1 is DFQATT and CDR2 SNEGSKA (reference sequence). CDR3 sequence (DNA): TGCAGTGCTGGGGACAGGAACACTGAAGCTTTCTTT. This translates into CSAGDRNTEAFF.

This clonotype has at least ten counts. The chain has TRBV2 and TRBJ2-1; D tentatively fits TRBD1 or TRBD2 (6 bases each). Trimming removed 7 bases at V and 4 bases at J, with 17 bases between. Germline V gene lookup returns CDR1 SNHLY and CDR2 FYNNEI. The CDR3 extends over 15 amino acids. CDR3 sequence: CASTAQGLAYNEQFF. For the CDR3, the DNA is TGTGCCAGCACCGCCCAGGGGCTAGCGTACAATGAGCAGTTCTTC.

This clonotype was detected a few times. CDR3 loop: CASSLDGAGGQGEFF. The CDR3 DNA reads TGCGCCAGCAGCTTGGACGGAGCGGGAGGGCAAGGGGAGTTCTTC. This chain joins TRBV5-1 and TRBJ2-1, with 10 bases identical to TRBD2. From germline, CDR1 is SGHRS and CDR2 YFSETQ. The trim removed 0 bases at V and 14 bases at J, leaving 11 bases unmatched. There are 15 residues in the CDR3.

This clonotype was seen repeatedly, ten times or more. The chain is built from TRBV28 and TRBJ2-1, with 8 bases that match TRBD2. The germline CDR1 and CDR2 sequences are MDHEN and SYDVKM. With V trimmed by 6 bases and J by 0 bases, 7 bases remained unmatched. This CDR3 is built from 16 residues. CDR3 region: CASRTAGALSYNEQFF. The CDR3 DNA follows: TGTGCCAGCAGGACAGCGGGGGCCCTCTCCTACAATGAGCAGTTCTTC.

This clonotype was recorded many times. The V gene is TRBV4-1, the J gene TRBJ1-2, with a weak D call TRBD1 (6 bases). The CDR3 consists of 15 residues. Germline V gene lookup returns CDR1 MGHRA and CDR2 YSYEKL. Trimming left V 3 bases short and J 4 bases short, with 15 bases between. The CDR3 DNA sequence: TGCGCCAGCAGCCATCCAAAGGGGGGTGGCTATGGCTACACCTTC. This gives the protein CASSHPKGGGYGYTF.

This clonotype has ten or more counts. This chain uses TRBV6-1 with TRBJ1-1; 7 bases line up with TRBD1. The CDR3 extends over 13 amino acids. Germline trimming cut 7 bases from V and 2 bases from J; bases unmatched to any gene: 4. Looked up from germline, CDR1 is MNHNS and CDR2 is SASEGT. The CDR3 is CASMGQPNTEAFF. CDR3 DNA sequence: TGTGCCAGCATGGGACAGCCCAACACTGAAGCTTTCTTT.

This clonotype was picked up many times. V gene TRBV2 combines with J gene TRBJ2-1; either TRBD1 or TRBD2 may fit D (6 bases each). In germline, CDR1 is SNHLY, CDR2 FYNNEI. Trimming stripped 4 bases from V and 3 bases from J, with 16 bases between. The CDR3 has 16 amino acids. CDR3 in amino acids: CASSVRGTPSYNEQFF. CDR3 nucleotides: TGTGCCAGCAGTGTCCGGGGGACACCGAGCTACAATGAGCAGTTCTTC.

This clonotype was found a few times. The V call is TRBV27, the J call TRBJ2-7; 10 positions match TRBD2. The CDR3 has 14 residues. J gave up 2 bases and V 6 bases, and 4 bases lay outside the gene matches. Germline CDR1 reads MNHEY; CDR2 reads SMNVEV (reference sequence). For the CDR3, the DNA is TGTGCCAGCAGGTCTAGCGGGGGCACCTACGAGCAGTACTTC. As protein: CASRSSGGTYEQYF.

The chain combines TRBV28 with TRBJ1-2; D not certain. Germline V gives CDR1 MDHEN, CDR2 SYDVKM. The CDR3 contains 13 residues. The ends were cut back, 2 bases at V and 8 bases at J, with 12 bases in the middle. The CDR3 is CASSLQQPDGYTF. For the CDR3, the DNA is TGTGCCAGCAGTTTACAACAGCCCGACGGCTACACCTTC.

This clonotype was picked up many times. V is TRBV7-3 and J is TRBJ2-1, with TRBD2 identical over 9 bases. This CDR3 is 16 amino acids long. Germline V CDR1 and CDR2: SGHTA, FQGTGA. V gave up 0 bases and J gave up 6 bases; unmatched junction bases: 6. DNA for the CDR3: TGTGCCAGCAGCTTAACGGGGCTAGCGGGATGCAATGAGCAGTTCTTC. It translates to CASSLTGLAGCNEQFF.

Concerning this clonotype itself: A far larger clone is just one base off, so this is likely a read error. V usage is TRBV6-1 and J usage is TRBJ2-1, with 7 nucleotides matching TRBD1. CDR3 size: 13 residues. The V gene end was trimmed by 5 bases and the J gene end by 5 bases; junction bases not matched to a gene: 3. In germline, CDR1 is MNHNS, CDR2 SASEGT. In nucleotides, the CDR3 is TGTGCCAGCAGTAACCAGGGGGACAATGAGCAGTTCTTC. Translated, it gives CASSNQGDNEQFF.

This chain connects TRBV6-1 to TRBJ1-4, with no clear D. Trimming stripped 8 bases from V and 2 bases from J, with 15 bases between. The CDR3 contains 15 residues. Germline V gives CDR1 MNHNS, CDR2 SASEGT. This CDR3 is CASLIRGGTNEKLFF. The CDR3 nucleotides read TGTGCCAGCCTGATACGGGGTGGGACTAATGAAAAACTGTTTTTT.

In this sample, this clonotype turned up a few times. V is TRBV7-9 and J is TRBJ2-7; 12 nucleotides match TRBD1. The CDR3 is made up of 14 amino acids. V was pared by 8 bases and J by 7 bases, with 9 bases of the junction left unmatched. In germline, CDR1 is SEHNR, CDR2 FQNEAQ (reference sequence). CDR3 sequence (DNA): TGTGCCAGCCAGCGGGACAGGGGGCGCGAAGAGCAGTACTTC. Protein sequence: CASQRDRGREEQYF.

Ten or more counts support this clonotype. This rearrangement joins TRBV5-1 to TRBJ2-7; 9 nucleotides agree with TRBD2. Germline values: CDR1 SGHRS, CDR2 YFSETQ. The trim removed 4 bases at V and 2 bases at J, leaving 10 bases unmatched. The CDR3 sequence is 16 residues long. CDR3 amino acids: CASSPDGGLAAYEQYF. Written as DNA, the CDR3 is TGCGCCAGCAGCCCCGACGGGGGACTAGCCGCCTACGAGCAGTACTTC.

This clonotype occurred many times. The chain couples TRBV6-1 to TRBJ1-2; maybe TRBD1 (6 bases). Germline V gene data show CDR1 as MNHNS and CDR2 as SASEGT. The CDR3 loop spans 19 amino acids. Deletions cut 6 bases from V and 3 bases from J, with 29 bases between. The CDR3 nucleotides read TGTGCCAGCAGAGGAGTTGGGGGGCCTAATAAACCGCGCGACTATGGCTACACCTTC. Translation gives CASRGVGGPNKPRDYGYTF.

This clonotype was recorded many times. The gene calls are TRBV7-2 and TRBJ1-2, with 8 bases that match TRBD1. Trimming at V came to 1 base and at J to 5 bases, leaving 6 bases not matched to a gene. This CDR3 region has 15 residues. Germline lookup yields CDR1 SGHTA and CDR2 FQGNSA. CDR3 loop: CASSLGQGLLYGYTF. Here the CDR3 DNA reads TGTGCCAGCAGCTTAGGACAGGGGCTTCTATATGGCTACACCTTC.

This clonotype has at least ten counts. CDR3 residues: CASSPPGSGANVLTF. The CDR3, as DNA: TGTGCCAGCAGCCCCCCGGGCTCTGGGGCCAACGTCCTGACTTTC. The chain carries TRBV28 and TRBJ2-6, with D uncertain. Germline lookup yields CDR1 MDHEN and CDR2 SYDVKM. Trimming left V 6 bases short and J 0 bases short, with 9 bases between. This CDR3 has 15 residues.

This clonotype has a handful of counts. The chain joins TRBV7-9 to TRBJ2-3; tentatively, D is TRBD2 (5 bases). In germline, CDR1 is SEHNR, CDR2 FQNEAQ (reference sequence). Trimming cost V 5 bases and J 10 bases, with 10 bases left between them. The CDR3 covers 11 residues. In DNA, the CDR3 is TGTGCCAGCAGCCCAGCGGAGGCGCAGTATTTT. This encodes CASSPAEAQYF.

This clonotype has a count of ten or more. The V call is TRBV30, the J call TRBJ1-2, with a possible D match to TRBD1 (5 bases). The CDR3 has 14 amino acids. Trimming left V 3 bases short and J 6 bases short, with 17 bases between. Germline-derived CDR1 and CDR2 are GTSNPN and SVGIG (reference sequence). DNA of the CDR3: TGTGCCTGGAGAAGGTCCGGGACGGAGGATGGCTACACCTTC. As protein: CAWRRSGTEDGYTF.